This is a list of T cell receptor beta chains from one sample in a study of cytomegalovirus exposure and HLA in healthy donors. Libraries were prepared by immunoSEQ multiplex PCR; TCRdb keeps only in-frame clonotypes and omits some of them. The sample consists of around 160,000 clones, roughly 80% of them appearing once. The sample comprised PBMCs. The receptors were gathered from a man aged 50 to 59 in good health and CMV-seropositive. Both conserved end residues are part of each CDR3. The order of the fields is clone size, D gene, J gene, V gene, CDR3 DNA, CDR3 protein. The D gene is left open where the match is weak. Clone size is stated in some rows and not others, as once, few, many or a class when expanded.

>.|TRBD1|TRBJ2-7|TRBV7-2
TGTGCCAGCAGCCCCGACAGGGGCCCTTACGAGCAGTACTTC
CASSPDRGPYEQYF
>.|TRBD1|TRBJ1-6|TRBV4-2
TGTGCCAGCAGCCAGGAAGGGACAGGGGAATCACCCCTCCACTTT
CASSQEGTGESPLHF
>few|TRBD2|TRBJ2-4|TRBV9
TGTGCCAGCAGCCCCCCAACTAGCGGGGGGTCCAAAAACATTCAGTACTTC
CASSPPTSGGSKNIQYF
>.|.|TRBJ1-1|TRBV6-5
TGTGCCAGCAGTTACTCGAGTCTAGCCACTGAAGCTTTCTTT
CASSYSSLATEAFF
>few|.|TRBJ1-1|TRBV28
TGTGCCAGCAGTTTATTCCCAGCGGCTTTCTTT
CASSLFPAAFF
>few|TRBD2|TRBJ2-3|TRBV5-5
TGTGCCAGCAGCCGGAGGACTAGCGGGATTACAGATACGCAGTATTTT
CASSRRTSGITDTQYF
>.|TRBD2|TRBJ2-1|TRBV4-2
TGTGCCAGCAGCCAAGCAAGCGGGGGGGGCAATGAGCAGTTCTTC
CASSQASGGGNEQFF
>.|TRBD1|TRBJ2-7|TRBV7-9
TGTGCCAGCAGCTTAGTTTCAGGGGGCGACCACGAGCAGTACTTC
CASSLVSGGDHEQYF
>.|.|TRBJ2-3|TRBV5-6
TGTGCCAGCAGCTTGGTTCGGGATACGCAGTATTTT
CASSLVRDTQYF
>.|.|TRBJ1-6|TRBV7-8
TGTGCCAGCAGCTTAGCGTTAGCAGATTCACCCCTCCACTTT
CASSLALADSPLHF
>.|.|TRBJ2-5|TRBV11-2
TGTGCCAGCAGCACAGGCATCAGAGAGACCCAGTACTTC
CASSTGIRETQYF
>.|TRBD1|TRBJ1-1|TRBV29-1
TGCAGCTTCATTTGGTCAGGGGGAGGCACTGAAGCTTTCTTT
CSFIWSGGGTEAFF
>.|TRBD1|TRBJ1-4|TRBV7-9
TGTGCCAGCAGCACAAGACCGGGACAGGGTCCTGAAAAACTGTTTTTT
CASSTRPGQGPEKLFF